The entry that follows covers one T cell receptor beta chain sequence. This sample stems from a study of regulatory dendritic cells for organ transplantation. With 0 bases removed from V and 4 bases from J, the gap between germline ends came to 8 bases. Germline V gene data show CDR1 as SQVTM and CDR2 as ANQGSEA. The CDR3 is 13 amino acids. Clones were read by immunoSEQ multiplex PCR, and TCRdb kept only the in-frame ones, dropping some. The table has about 38,000 clones, 90% to 95% seen once. The sequenced sample consisted of naive CD8+ T cells from blood. Regarding subset: CD45RA+ naive T cells. This clonotype originated in a human donor in good health. The V gene is TRBV29-1, the J gene TRBJ2-3; D might be TRBD2 (6 bases). The CDR3 coding sequence is TGCAGCGTTGAAGAAACTAGCCCAGATACGCAGTATTTT. Encoded protein: CSVEETSPDTQYF.